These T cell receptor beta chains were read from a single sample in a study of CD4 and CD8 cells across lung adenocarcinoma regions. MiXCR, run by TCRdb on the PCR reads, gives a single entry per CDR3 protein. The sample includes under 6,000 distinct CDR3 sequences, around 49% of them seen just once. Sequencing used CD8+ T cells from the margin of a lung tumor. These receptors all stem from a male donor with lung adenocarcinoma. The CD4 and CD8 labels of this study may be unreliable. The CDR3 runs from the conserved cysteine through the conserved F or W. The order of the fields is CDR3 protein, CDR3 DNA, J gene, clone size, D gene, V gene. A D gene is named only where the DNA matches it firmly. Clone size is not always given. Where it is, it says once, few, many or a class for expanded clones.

CDR3: CASSPAGGLAGYNEQFF; DNA: TGTGCCAGCAGCCCCGCCGGGGGACTAGCGGGGTACAATGAGCAGTTCTTC; J: TRBJ2-1; size: .; D: TRBD2; V: TRBV9
CDR3: CASSQVFSGEETQYF; DNA: TGTGCCAGCAGCCAAGTTTTTAGCGGGGAAGAGACCCAGTACTTC; J: TRBJ2-5; size: few; D: TRBD2; V: TRBV4-2
CDR3: CASSSGTSGNPLRETQYF; DNA: TGTGCCAGCAGCTCGGGGACTAGCGGAAACCCCCTTCGGGAGACCCAGTACTTC; J: TRBJ2-5; size: .; D: TRBD2; V: TRBV6-2/TRBV6-3
CDR3: CASSYTTGDDSPLHF; DNA: TGTGCCAGCAGTTACACGACAGGGGACGATTCACCCCTCCACTTT; J: TRBJ1-6; size: .; D: TRBD1; V: TRBV6-5
CDR3: CASSSLGLGWVKNIQYF; DNA: TGTGCCAGCAGCTCCCTCGGGTTGGGGTGGGTCAAAAACATTCAGTACTTC; J: TRBJ2-4; size: .; D: .; V: TRBV27
CDR3: CASSLTRDSTYEQYF; DNA: TGTGCCAGCAGTTTAACCCGGGACTCAACCTACGAGCAGTACTTC; J: TRBJ2-7; size: large; D: .; V: TRBV27
CDR3: CATSKLREQETQYF; DNA: TGTGCCACCAGCAAATTGCGGGAGCAAGAGACCCAGTACTTC; J: TRBJ2-5; size: few; D: TRBD2; V: TRBV15
CDR3: CASRKQVSYEQYF; DNA: TGTGCCAGCAGGAAACAAGTCTCCTACGAGCAGTACTTC; J: TRBJ2-7; size: few; D: .; V: TRBV6-1
CDR3: CASSQRTEELFF; DNA: TGCGCCAGCAGCCAAAGAACGGAGGAGCTGTTTTTT; J: TRBJ2-2; size: many; D: .; V: TRBV4-1
CDR3: CASSWGQQYEQYF; DNA: TGTGCCAGCAGTTGGGGACAACAATACGAGCAGTACTTC; J: TRBJ2-7; size: .; D: .; V: TRBV27
CDR3: CASSQVLVDIQYF; DNA: TGCGCCAGCAGCCAAGTACTAGTCGACATTCAGTACTTC; J: TRBJ2-4; size: .; D: .; V: TRBV4-1
CDR3: CASSERDRSNQPQHF; DNA: TGTGCCAGCAGTGAAAGGGACAGGTCCAATCAGCCCCAGCATTTT; J: TRBJ1-5; size: .; D: TRBD1; V: TRBV6-1
CDR3: CASSELAGGGYNEQFF; DNA: TGTGCCAGCAGTGAATTAGCGGGGGGTGGATACAATGAGCAGTTCTTC; J: TRBJ2-1; size: .; D: TRBD2; V: TRBV6-1
CDR3: CASSLQAGTGAYEQYF; DNA: TGCGCCAGCAGCCTCCAAGCCGGGACAGGGGCCTACGAGCAGTACTTC; J: TRBJ2-7; size: few; D: TRBD1; V: TRBV4-1
CDR3: CASSLGNAQETQYF; DNA: TGTGCTAGCAGCTTAGGGAACGCTCAAGAGACCCAGTACTTC; J: TRBJ2-5; size: .; D: .; V: TRBV7-7
CDR3: CASTLDRANTGAQFF; DNA: TGTGCCAGCACCCTAGACAGGGCGAACACCGGTGCGCAGTTTTTT; J: TRBJ2-2; size: .; D: TRBD1; V: TRBV6-1
CDR3: CATSDSGQGAVIQYF; DNA: TGTGCCACCAGTGACTCAGGACAGGGGGCCGTCATTCAGTACTTC; J: TRBJ2-4; size: many; D: TRBD1; V: TRBV24-1
CDR3: CPGQARGEGQGKNGPQVRF; DNA: TGTCCTGGGCAGGCCAGAGGAGAGGGGCAGGGGAAGAATGGTCCCCAGGTTAGATTT; J: TRBJ2-5; size: .; D: .; V: TRBV22-1
CDR3: CASSERGGSSYEQYF; DNA: TGTGCCAGCAGTGAAAGGGGCGGGAGCTCCTACGAGCAGTACTTC; J: TRBJ2-7; size: few; D: TRBD2; V: TRBV6-1
CDR3: CASSYSMSNEQFF; DNA: TGTGCCAGCAGTTACTCGATGTCCAATGAGCAGTTCTTC; J: TRBJ2-1; size: .; D: .; V: TRBV6-5
CDR3: CASSLGLAGVQDEQFF; DNA: TGTGCCAGCAGCTTAGGACTAGCGGGAGTCCAGGATGAGCAGTTCTTC; J: TRBJ2-1; size: many; D: TRBD2; V: TRBV7-2
CDR3: CASSEFAQPYEQYF; DNA: TGTGCCAGCAGTGAATTCGCGCAACCCTACGAGCAGTACTTC; J: TRBJ2-7; size: many; D: .; V: TRBV6-1
CDR3: CASSLKGVNPAEAFF; DNA: TGTGCCAGCAGCTTAAAAGGGGTAAACCCAGCTGAAGCTTTCTTT; J: TRBJ1-1; size: .; D: .; V: TRBV11-3
CDR3: CASRGETSKGNEQFF; DNA: TGTGCCAGCAGAGGGGAGACTAGCAAGGGCAATGAGCAGTTCTTC; J: TRBJ2-1; size: .; D: TRBD2; V: TRBV25-1
CDR3: CASSYTTGSGAQFF; DNA: TGTGCCAGCAGTTACACGACTGGCAGCGGGGCGCAGTTTTTT; J: TRBJ2-2; size: .; D: TRBD2; V: TRBV6-5
CDR3: CAGRQAVSTDTQYF; DNA: TGTGCGGGCCGTCAGGCCGTGAGCACAGATACGCAGTATTTT; J: TRBJ2-3; size: .; D: .; V: TRBV10-3
CDR3: CASSYSGTPPNEQFF; DNA: TGTGCCAGCAGTTACTCCGGGACCCCACCCAATGAGCAGTTCTTC; J: TRBJ2-1; size: .; D: .; V: TRBV6-2/TRBV6-3
CDR3: CASSVGTEETQYF; DNA: TGTGCCAGCAGCGTAGGCACCGAGGAGACCCAGTACTTC; J: TRBJ2-5; size: .; D: .; V: TRBV9
CDR3: CATGSSSYNEQFF; DNA: TGTGCCACCGGGTCGAGCTCCTACAATGAGCAGTTCTTC; J: TRBJ2-1; size: .; D: .; V: TRBV15
CDR3: CASSAGLAISSYNEQFF; DNA: TGTGCCAGCAGCGCGGGACTAGCGATTAGCTCCTACAATGAGCAGTTCTTC; J: TRBJ2-1; size: .; D: TRBD2; V: TRBV27
CDR3: CASSVGSNTQYF; DNA: TGTGCCAGCAGCGTCGGGTCCAATACGCAGTATTTT; J: TRBJ2-3; size: .; D: .; V: TRBV9
CDR3: CASSYRDRGLNSPLHF; DNA: TGTGCCAGCAGCTACCGGGACAGGGGGCTTAATTCACCCCTCCACTTT; J: TRBJ1-6; size: many; D: TRBD1; V: TRBV6-5
CDR3: CASRRTDENEQFF; DNA: TGTGCCAGCAGACGGACAGATGAGAATGAGCAGTTCTTC; J: TRBJ2-1; size: .; D: .; V: TRBV7-3
CDR3: CASSRAGAHVETQYF; DNA: TGTGCCAGCAGCCGGGCGGGGGCGCATGTAGAGACCCAGTACTTC; J: TRBJ2-5; size: .; D: .; V: TRBV7-2
CDR3: CASSTSWYQETQFF; DNA: TGTGCCAGCAGCACAAGTTGGTACCAAGAGACCCAGTTCTTC; J: TRBJ2-1; size: .; D: .; V: TRBV6-1
CDR3: CAGSRSRDLETQYF; DNA: TGTGCCGGGAGTCGGAGCCGGGACTTAGAGACGCAGTATTTC; J: TRBJ2-3; size: .; D: .; V: TRBV6-1
CDR3: CASSLAFGQSYEQYF; DNA: TGTGCCAGCAGCTTAGCGTTTGGGCAGTCATACGAGCAGTACTTC; J: TRBJ2-7; size: many; D: .; V: TRBV7-8
CDR3: CASSIQGQGADTQYF; DNA: TGTGCCAGCAGTATTCAGGGACAGGGCGCAGATACGCAGTATTTT; J: TRBJ2-3; size: .; D: TRBD1; V: TRBV6-1
CDR3: CASALEAVNTDKQYF; DNA: TGTGCCAGCGCCCTCGAGGCTGTGAACACAGATAAGCAGTATTTT; J: TRBJ2-3; size: once; D: .; V: TRBV6-1
CDR3: CASSEGTAGGQYF; DNA: TGTGCCAGCAGCGAAGGGACTGCCGGGGGGCAGTACTTC; J: TRBJ2-5; size: .; D: TRBD2; V: TRBV7-6
CDR3: CASSPRAGWGSTDTQYF; DNA: TGTGCCAGCAGTCCCCGGGCGGGGTGGGGTAGCACAGATACGCAGTACTTC; J: TRBJ2-7; size: .; D: .; V: TRBV27
CDR3: CASSHRHPNMQYF; DNA: TGTGCCAGCAGCCATCGACACCCAAATATGCAGTATTTC; J: TRBJ2-3; size: .; D: .; V: TRBV7-6
CDR3: CASSLPTGSEQFF; DNA: TGCGCCAGCAGCCTACCGACAGGCTCTGAGCAGTTCTTC; J: TRBJ2-1; size: many; D: .; V: TRBV5-1
CDR3: CASAPGDSYEQFF; DNA: TGTGCCAGCGCCCCGGGAGACTCCTACGAGCAGTTCTTC; J: TRBJ2-1; size: .; D: .; V: TRBV9
CDR3: CASIGQGAYEQFF; DNA: TGTGCCAGCATTGGACAGGGAGCCTACGAGCAGTTCTTC; J: TRBJ2-1; size: .; D: TRBD1; V: TRBV6-1
CDR3: CASSRRGRPDEKLFF; DNA: TGTGCCAGCAGTCGAAGGGGCAGGCCTGATGAAAAACTGTTTTTT; J: TRBJ1-4; size: once; D: .; V: TRBV6-1
CDR3: CATSVGQGKSGANVLTF; DNA: TGTGCCACCAGTGTTGGACAGGGAAAGTCTGGGGCCAACGTCCTGACTTTC; J: TRBJ2-6; size: .; D: TRBD1; V: TRBV24-1